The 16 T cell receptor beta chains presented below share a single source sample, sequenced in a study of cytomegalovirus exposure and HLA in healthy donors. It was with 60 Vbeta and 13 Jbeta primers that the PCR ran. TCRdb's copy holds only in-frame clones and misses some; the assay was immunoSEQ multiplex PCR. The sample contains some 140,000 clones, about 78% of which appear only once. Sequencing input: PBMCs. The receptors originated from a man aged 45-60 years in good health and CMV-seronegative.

The CDR3 coding sequence is TGTGCCAGCAGCGCCTCGAGCGGGACGCCCTCCTACGAGCAGTACTTC. Amino acid sequence: CASSASSGTPSYEQYF. J is TRBJ2-7 and V is TRBV7-2, with 7 bases identical to TRBD2. In germline, CDR1 is SGHTA, CDR2 FQGNSA. The CDR3 is 16 amino acids. The V gene end was trimmed by 5 bases and the J gene end by 0 bases; junction bases not matched to a gene: 10.

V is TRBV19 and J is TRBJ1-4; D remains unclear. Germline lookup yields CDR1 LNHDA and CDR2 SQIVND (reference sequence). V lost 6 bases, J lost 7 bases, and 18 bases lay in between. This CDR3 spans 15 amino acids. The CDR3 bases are TGTGCCAGTAGCAGAGGCGCACGGATCTCTGAAAAACTGTTTTTT. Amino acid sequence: CASSRGARISEKLFF.

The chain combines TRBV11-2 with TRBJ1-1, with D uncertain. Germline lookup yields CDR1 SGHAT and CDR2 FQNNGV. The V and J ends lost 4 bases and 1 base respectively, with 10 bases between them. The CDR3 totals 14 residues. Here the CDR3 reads CASSSTVQNTEAFF. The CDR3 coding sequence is TGTGCCAGCAGCTCTACAGTACAGAACACTGAAGCTTTCTTT. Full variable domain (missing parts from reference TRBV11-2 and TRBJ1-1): EAGVAQSPRYKIIEKRQSVAFWCNPISGHATLYWYQQILGQGPKLLIQFQNNGVVDDSQLPKDRFSAERLKGVDSTLKIQPAKLEDSAVYLCASSSTVQNTEAFFGQGTRLTVV.

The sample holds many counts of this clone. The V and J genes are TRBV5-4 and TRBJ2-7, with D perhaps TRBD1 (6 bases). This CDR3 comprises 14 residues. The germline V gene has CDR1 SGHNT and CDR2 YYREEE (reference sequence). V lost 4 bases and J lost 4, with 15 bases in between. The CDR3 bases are TGTGCCAGCAGCCACGGACAGAAGATTTACGAGCAGTACTTC. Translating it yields CASSHGQKIYEQYF.

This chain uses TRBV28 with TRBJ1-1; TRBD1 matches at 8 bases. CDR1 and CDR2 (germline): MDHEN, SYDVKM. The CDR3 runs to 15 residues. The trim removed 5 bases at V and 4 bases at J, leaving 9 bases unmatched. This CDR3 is CASSRWTGRGTEAFF. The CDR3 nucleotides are TGTGCCAGCAGTCGGTGGACAGGGAGGGGCACTGAAGCTTTCTTT.

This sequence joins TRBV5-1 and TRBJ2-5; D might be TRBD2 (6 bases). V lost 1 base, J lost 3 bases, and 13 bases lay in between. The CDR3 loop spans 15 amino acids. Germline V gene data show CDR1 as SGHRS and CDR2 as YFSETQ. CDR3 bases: TGCGCCAGCAGCTTGTTCTGGGACTCTGAAGAGACCCAGTACTTC. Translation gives CASSLFWDSEETQYF.

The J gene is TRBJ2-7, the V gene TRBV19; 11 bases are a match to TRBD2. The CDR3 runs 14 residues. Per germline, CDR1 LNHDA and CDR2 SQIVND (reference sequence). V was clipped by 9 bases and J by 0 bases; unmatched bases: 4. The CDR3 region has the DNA TGTGCCAGCCGCACTAGCGGGAGCTCCTACGAGCAGTACTTC. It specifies CASRTSGSSYEQYF.

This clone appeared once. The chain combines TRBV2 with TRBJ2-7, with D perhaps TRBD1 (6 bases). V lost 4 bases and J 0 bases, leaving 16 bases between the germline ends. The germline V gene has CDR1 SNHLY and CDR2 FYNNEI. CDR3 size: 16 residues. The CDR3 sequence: CASSGDRQADSYEQYF. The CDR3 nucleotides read TGTGCCAGCAGTGGGGACCGACAGGCCGACTCCTACGAGCAGTACTTC.

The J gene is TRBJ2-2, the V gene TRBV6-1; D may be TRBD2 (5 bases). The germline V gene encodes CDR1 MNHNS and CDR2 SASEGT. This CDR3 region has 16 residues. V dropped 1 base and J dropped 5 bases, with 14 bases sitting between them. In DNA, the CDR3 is TGTGCCAGCAGTGAAGAGAAAGGGAGAACGACCGGGGAGCTGTTTTTT. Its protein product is CASSEEKGRTTGELFF.

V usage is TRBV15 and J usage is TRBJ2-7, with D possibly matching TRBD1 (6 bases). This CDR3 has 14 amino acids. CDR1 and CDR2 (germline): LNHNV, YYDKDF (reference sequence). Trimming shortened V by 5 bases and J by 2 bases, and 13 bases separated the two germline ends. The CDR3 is CATSGPDRTYEQYF. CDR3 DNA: TGTGCCACCAGCGGTCCAGACAGGACCTACGAGCAGTACTTC.

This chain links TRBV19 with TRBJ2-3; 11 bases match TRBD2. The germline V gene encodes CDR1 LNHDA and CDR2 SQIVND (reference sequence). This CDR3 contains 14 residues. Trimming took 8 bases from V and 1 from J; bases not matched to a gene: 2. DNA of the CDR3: TGTGCCAGTTCACTAGCGGGAGGCACAGATACGCAGTATTTT. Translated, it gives CASSLAGGTDTQYF.

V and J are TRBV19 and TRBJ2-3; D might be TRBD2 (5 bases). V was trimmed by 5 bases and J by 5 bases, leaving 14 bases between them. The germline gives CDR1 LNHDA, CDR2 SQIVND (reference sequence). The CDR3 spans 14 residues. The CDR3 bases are TGTGCCAGTAGTGCTGCTAGCTTCGGAGATACGCAGTATTTT. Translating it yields CASSAASFGDTQYF.

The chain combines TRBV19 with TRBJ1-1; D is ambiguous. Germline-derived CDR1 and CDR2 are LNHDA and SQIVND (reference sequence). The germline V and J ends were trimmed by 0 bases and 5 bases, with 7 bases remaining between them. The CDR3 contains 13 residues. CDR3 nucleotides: TGTGCCAGTAGTATAGAAACGGGGACTGAAGCTTTCTTT. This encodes CASSIETGTEAFF.

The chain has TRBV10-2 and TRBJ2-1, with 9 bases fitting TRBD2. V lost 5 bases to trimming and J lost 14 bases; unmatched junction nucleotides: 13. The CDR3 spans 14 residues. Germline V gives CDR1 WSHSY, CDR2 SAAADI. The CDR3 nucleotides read TGCGCCAGCAGTCCTAGCGGGGCTAGCGGAGAAAAGTTCTTC. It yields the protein CASSPSGASGEKFF.

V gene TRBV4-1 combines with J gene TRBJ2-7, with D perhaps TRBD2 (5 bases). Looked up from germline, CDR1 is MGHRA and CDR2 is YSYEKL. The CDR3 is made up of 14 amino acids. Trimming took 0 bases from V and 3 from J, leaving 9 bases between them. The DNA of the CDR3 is TGCGCCAGCAGCCAAGATGGAAGCGGCTACGAGCAGTACTTC. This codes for CASSQDGSGYEQYF.

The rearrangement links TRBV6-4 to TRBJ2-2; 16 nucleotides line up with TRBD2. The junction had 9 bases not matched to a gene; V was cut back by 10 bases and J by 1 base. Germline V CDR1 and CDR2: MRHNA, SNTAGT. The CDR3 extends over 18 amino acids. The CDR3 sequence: CANTGLAGGIENTGELFF. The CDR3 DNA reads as TGTGCCAACACGGGACTAGCGGGAGGGATAGAGAACACCGGGGAGCTGTTTTTT.